A selection of T cell receptor beta chains follows, all from one sample in a study of blood T cell repertoires in COVID-19. Produced via immunoSEQ multiplex PCR; TCRdb's table is partial and in-frame only. The data contain a few hundred thousand clones, approximately 90% of them singletons. Sequencing used PBMCs or T cells enriched from blood (not recorded which). Receptors were obtained from a woman aged 18-30 years in a cohort exposed to, infected with or recovered from COVID-19 (not recorded which). Each CDR3 is given with its conserved first and last residue. Each record gives: V gene, J gene, D gene, CDR3 protein. D genes are given only for firm matches.

v_gene: TRBV2
j_gene: TRBJ1-2
d_gene: NA
CDR3aa: CASRDTYGYTF

v_gene: TRBV18
j_gene: TRBJ1-1
d_gene: NA
CDR3aa: CASSPGETEAFF

v_gene: TRBV19
j_gene: TRBJ2-3
d_gene: TRBD2
CDR3aa: CASSITAGGSTDTQYF

v_gene: TRBV5-4
j_gene: TRBJ1-3
d_gene: NA
CDR3aa: CASSPGGISGNTIYF

v_gene: TRBV6-5
j_gene: TRBJ2-3
d_gene: NA
CDR3aa: CASTTFSTDTQYF

v_gene: TRBV19
j_gene: TRBJ2-3
d_gene: NA
CDR3aa: CASSMERGDTQYF

v_gene: TRBV3-1/TRBV3-2
j_gene: TRBJ1-3
d_gene: NA
CDR3aa: CASSHEGGNTIYF

v_gene: TRBV24-1
j_gene: TRBJ1-2
d_gene: NA
CDR3aa: CATSDTGRYGYTF

v_gene: TRBV6-5
j_gene: TRBJ2-4
d_gene: TRBD2
CDR3aa: CASGPKRGGEDIQYF

v_gene: TRBV2
j_gene: TRBJ1-1
d_gene: NA
CDR3aa: CASSEVIKNTEAFF

v_gene: TRBV30
j_gene: TRBJ1-1
d_gene: NA
CDR3aa: CAAPPGGMNTEAFF

v_gene: TRBV2
j_gene: TRBJ2-6
d_gene: TRBD1
CDR3aa: CASTGDRGVRAGANVLTF

v_gene: TRBV5-1
j_gene: TRBJ1-1
d_gene: NA
CDR3aa: CASSLRGGIETEAFF

v_gene: TRBV29-1
j_gene: TRBJ2-7
d_gene: NA
CDR3aa: CSVGEKSYEQYF

v_gene: TRBV7-8
j_gene: TRBJ1-4
d_gene: TRBD1
CDR3aa: CASSLALTGIDSDEKLFF

v_gene: TRBV3-1/TRBV3-2
j_gene: TRBJ2-7
d_gene: NA
CDR3aa: CASSRRGIGSYEQYF

v_gene: TRBV15
j_gene: TRBJ1-2
d_gene: TRBD1
CDR3aa: CATSTPPGTGEYGYTF

v_gene: TRBV2
j_gene: TRBJ2-4
d_gene: TRBD1
CDR3aa: CASSPSGTGNIQYF

v_gene: TRBV5-1
j_gene: TRBJ1-4
d_gene: NA
CDR3aa: CASSLDRGEKLFF

v_gene: TRBV7-9
j_gene: TRBJ1-1
d_gene: NA
CDR3aa: CASSLQGIEAFF

v_gene: TRBV9
j_gene: TRBJ1-3
d_gene: NA
CDR3aa: CASSSRSGNTIYF

v_gene: TRBV6-5
j_gene: TRBJ2-7
d_gene: TRBD1
CDR3aa: CASSYFGQGAYEQYF

v_gene: TRBV4-1
j_gene: TRBJ1-1
d_gene: TRBD1
CDR3aa: CASSQILGDRGNEAFF

v_gene: TRBV7-3
j_gene: TRBJ2-2
d_gene: TRBD1
CDR3aa: CASSLRDRANTGELFF

v_gene: TRBV27
j_gene: TRBJ2-3
d_gene: TRBD2
CDR3aa: CASSLTSGRAHTQYF

v_gene: TRBV4-1
j_gene: TRBJ1-3
d_gene: TRBD1
CDR3aa: CASSQERRGQGPISGNTIYF

v_gene: TRBV11-2
j_gene: TRBJ2-5
d_gene: TRBD2
CDR3aa: CASSLWGGKETQYF

v_gene: TRBV18
j_gene: TRBJ1-2
d_gene: TRBD1
CDR3aa: CASSPSETGIIGYTF

v_gene: TRBV25-1
j_gene: TRBJ2-7
d_gene: NA
CDR3aa: CASSRRASYSEQYF